This TCR beta chain originates from a study of blood T cell repertoires in COVID-19 (dated by TCRdb to 2019 to 2021). At the level of the whole study: The collaborator samples originated in the United States, Italy and Spain and spanned the acute and convalescent phases of COVID-19. The dataset comprised deeply sampled blood TCRbeta repertoires from subjects exposed to, actively infected with, or recovered from COVID-19. The prospective study material was composed of cDNA or gDNA derived from T cells, B-cell-depleted T cells, or PBMCs. The samples were drawn from two sources: the first 160 participants of the ongoing ImmuneRACE study, and 950 to 1,500 subjects contributed by 6 global collaborators. Where available, HLA class I and class II types were obtained from metadata supplied by the sample provider rather than from assay-based typing. A de-identified subject ID, COVID-19 status, age in years and sex were almost always included in the sample metadata. The repertoires were made available in a free public database intended to serve as a resource for research on the immune response to SARS-CoV-2. Broad study findings and their caveats: Clinical and demographic metadata were provided uncurated, with the amount varying by source and participant.

TCRbeta CDR3 regions were amplified from genomic DNA using the immunoSEQ Assay, a bias-controlled multiplex PCR. In the authors' own workflow: The number of nucleated cells in each sample was estimated by amplification of reference gene primers within the assay. Sequence reads were collapsed and filtered to measure the absolute abundance of every unique TCRbeta CDR3 rearrangement. For each sample, productive Simpson clonality was calculated as the square root of Simpson's diversity index over productive rearrangements. TCRdb obtained this table from immuneACCESS and retained in-frame rearrangements with V and J assigned. These tables miss some clones; where compared with another copy, unresolved V genes account for less than half of the shortfall, and the remainder is unexplained. That table is the source of V, J and clone size, and D and trimming were worked out from the DNA. Recorded for this sample are some 170,000 clones; around nine tenths of them occurred a single time. About 12% of the sample is held by the ten biggest clonotypes.

One collaborating source in Seattle enrolled patients while the patients were actively infected and followed the patients over time throughout the course of disease. Whole blood was collected in K2EDTA tubes by collaborating institutions according to the institutions' own protocols. For TCRbeta analysis, collaborator samples were shipped as frozen whole blood, as isolated PBMCs, or as DNA extracted from either sample type. Clipping removes 4 bases from V and 5 bases from J, with 3 as the unmatched junction base count. The CDR3, from cysteine to phenylalanine, totals 15 residues. CDR3 DNA only is kept here, 45 bases in frame from base 1. Via the germline V gene, CDR1 is SGHRS and CDR2 YFSETQ. Points on this clone: Its antigen is currently not known. No quality values exist for individual bases; no much larger clone is one base distant.

The chain joins TRBV5-1 to TRBJ2-1; 13 bases in the middle match TRBD2. This receptor was obtained from a woman in her 70s with COVID-19, enrolled during active disease. Sequencing input: peripheral blood. The sequenced DNA is TGCGCCAGCAGCACCGGGACTAGCGGGAACAATGAGCAGTTCTTC. It is translated as CASSTGTSGNNEQFF.